These T cell receptor beta chains were read from a single sample in a study of T cells in Graves' hyperthyroidism and ophthalmopathy. In TCRdb, the multiplex PCR reads were re-called with MiXCR into one record per CDR3 protein. The sample contains about 600,000 distinct CDR3 sequences, roughly 16% of which appear only once. The specimen was blood. The receptors shown here come from a woman between 35 and 50 years old with Graves' ophthalmopathy. Both conserved end residues are part of each CDR3. A D gene is named only where the DNA matches it firmly. Not all rows give a size; the values are once, few, many and, for expanded clones, a class.

>TRBV4-1|16|.|.|TRBJ2-5
TGCGCCAGCAGCCAAGATTTGGGGGGTCCGCAAGAGACCCAGTACTTC
CASSQDLGGPQETQYF
>TRBV30|16|many|TRBD1|TRBJ1-4
TGTGCCTGGGATCCGGGACAGGGGTCGACTAATGAAAAACTGTTTTTT
CAWDPGQGSTNEKLFF
>TRBV18|13|many|.|TRBJ2-3
TGTGCCAGCTCACCAGGGATTGCAGATACGCAGTATTTT
CASSPGIADTQYF
>TRBV6-5|19|many|TRBD2|TRBJ2-1
TGTGCCAGCAGTTACAGGCGGGCTAGCGGGAGGGCCTTAACAAATGAGCAGTTCTTC
CASSYRRASGRALTNEQFF
>TRBV7-2|13|.|.|TRBJ1-5
TGTGCCAGCAGCTTAGAGGGATTCCAGCCCCAGCATTTT
CASSLEGFQPQHF
>TRBV6-2/TRBV6-3|15|.|TRBD2|TRBJ2-1
TGTGCCGGCAGGGGTGGGACTAGCGGGAGCAATGAGCAGTTCTTC
CAGRGGTSGSNEQFF
>TRBV10-3|14|few|.|TRBJ2-7
TGTGCCATCAGTGAGTCAGCAAATGGGTACGAGCAGTACTTC
CAISESANGYEQYF
>TRBV28|14|few|.|TRBJ1-2
TGTGCCAGCAGTTTTACCGGCAGGTCCTATGGCTACACCTTC
CASSFTGRSYGYTF
>TRBV5-1|16|many|.|TRBJ2-1
TGCGCCAGCAGCTTGACTAGCCCAGCCTCCTACAATGAGCAGTTCTTC
CASSLTSPASYNEQFF
>TRBV5-1|14|few|.|TRBJ1-2
TGCGCCAGCAGGCCGGACACAGGGACCTATGGCTACACCTTC
CASRPDTGTYGYTF
>TRBV5-1|17|.|TRBD1|TRBJ2-2
TGCGCCAGCAGCCCGGGACCAACAGGGGGTTTCACCGGGGAGCTGTTTTTT
CASSPGPTGGFTGELFF
>TRBV12-3/TRBV12-4|15|many|.|TRBJ2-7
TGTGCCAGCAGTTTAGTGTCAGCCCCCTCCTACGAGCAGTACTTC
CASSLVSAPSYEQYF
>TRBV4-1|14|many|.|TRBJ1-5
TGCGCCAGCAGCCCAAATCAGGGGAATCAGCCCCAGCATTTT
CASSPNQGNQPQHF
>TRBV19|14|.|TRBD1|TRBJ1-5
TGTGCCAGTAGTGATCAGGGGGTAAATCAGCCCCAGCATTTT
CASSDQGVNQPQHF
>TRBV6-1|15|.|.|TRBJ2-4
TGTGCCAGCAGTGAAAGGAGCCTAACCAAAAACATTCAGTGCTTC
CASSERSLTKNIQCF
>TRBV19|13|.|.|TRBJ2-7
TGTGCCAGTAGTATGGGACTCAGCTACGAGCAGTACTTC
CASSMGLSYEQYF
>TRBV12-3/TRBV12-4|14|.|TRBD2|TRBJ2-3
TGTGCCAGCAACCTAGCGGGGGGTGGAGATACGCAGTATTTT
CASNLAGGGDTQYF
>TRBV7-8|13|many|.|TRBJ1-5
TGTGCCAGCAGCCCGACGGAGGGTCAGCCCCAGCATTTT
CASSPTEGQPQHF
>TRBV27|14|many|.|TRBJ1-5
TGTGCCAGCAGTTTATCTTATAGCAATCAGCCCCAGCATTTT
CASSLSYSNQPQHF
>TRBV27|15|many|.|TRBJ1-5
TGTGCCAGCGGGAGAGCCAGATCAAGAGGTCAGCCCCAGCATTTT
CASGRARSRGQPQHF
>TRBV10-2|14|.|.|TRBJ2-7
TGCGCCAGCAGTGAATTTAACCGGGGCTACGAGCAGTACTTC
CASSEFNRGYEQYF
>TRBV27|15|many|TRBD2|TRBJ2-3
TGTGCCAGCAGTACAAAGCGGGAGTTGTCAGATACGCAGTATTTT
CASSTKRELSDTQYF
>TRBV12-3/TRBV12-4|15|many|TRBD1|TRBJ2-1
TGTGCCAGCAGACGTGGGACAGGGGATAACAATGAGCAGTTCTTC
CASRRGTGDNNEQFF
>TRBV11-3|17|.|.|TRBJ2-1
TGTGCCAGCAGCTTAGATCGGGCACTAGTGGGGAACAATGAGCAGTTCTTC
CASSLDRALVGNNEQFF
>TRBV7-2|20|few|.|TRBJ2-4
TGTGCCAGCAGCTTACCTGCGACCCAGCGGCTGAATCTAGCCAAAAACATTCAGTACTTC
CASSLPATQRLNLAKNIQYF
>TRBV18|16|many|.|TRBJ2-7
TGTGCCAGCTCACCAAGTGTAGACGGGAGAGGGGGTGAGCAGTACTTC
CASSPSVDGRGGEQYF
>TRBV28|14|many|.|TRBJ2-7
TGTGCCAGTGGGGCCTTCAGTAACCCCTACGAGCAGTACTTC
CASGAFSNPYEQYF
>TRBV2|11|many|.|TRBJ2-5
TGTGCCAGCTTGCGGGGAGAGACCCAGTACTTC
CASLRGETQYF
>TRBV12-3/TRBV12-4|14|many|.|TRBJ2-3
TGTGCCAGCAGACAGGGCTCGGTCACAGATACGCAGTATTTT
CASRQGSVTDTQYF
>TRBV5-5|14|.|TRBD1|TRBJ1-4
TGTGCCAGCAGCGTAGGACAGGTCAATGAAAAACTGTTTTTT
CASSVGQVNEKLFF
>TRBV11-2|16|.|.|TRBJ1-2
TGTGCCAGCAGCTTAGGGGGCTTGAGAGGAAACTATGGCTACACCTTC
CASSLGGLRGNYGYTF
>TRBV12-3/TRBV12-4|15|many|TRBD1|TRBJ2-2
TGTGCCAGCAGTATACCTCAGGGGGCGAGCGGGGAGCTGTTTTTT
CASSIPQGASGELFF
>TRBV6-1|14|.|TRBD1|TRBJ2-2
TGTGCCAGCACTCTGACAGGGGGTGAGGGGGAGCTGTTTTTT
CASTLTGGEGELFF
>TRBV28|14|many|TRBD2|TRBJ2-3
TGTGCCATAGGTGGGGGAGGGAGGACAGATACGCAGTATTTT
CAIGGGGRTDTQYF
>TRBV28|13|.|.|TRBJ2-7
TGTGCCAGCAGTTTATATCGCCTCTACGAGCAGTACTTC
CASSLYRLYEQYF
>TRBV5-1|15|many|TRBD2|TRBJ2-2
TGCGCCAGCAGCACGACTAGCGGGAGCCCCGGGGAGCTGTTTTTT
CASSTTSGSPGELFF
>TRBV2|15|many|.|TRBJ2-6
TGTGCCAGCGGGGGCCGACGCCCTGGGGCCAACGTCCTGACTTTC
CASGGRRPGANVLTF
>TRBV29-1|13|.|.|TRBJ2-3
TGCAGCGTTGAGGCCATAAGCACAGATACGCAGTATTTT
CSVEAISTDTQYF
>TRBV4-1|17|few|TRBD1|TRBJ1-5
TGCGCCAGCAGCCAACAAATGGGACAGGGAGGAAATCAGCCCCAGCATTTT
CASSQQMGQGGNQPQHF
>TRBV18|16|many|TRBD1|TRBJ1-5
TGTGCCAGCTCACCCCCAGACAGGCACAGGGGTCAGCCCCAGCATTTT
CASSPPDRHRGQPQHF